There are a few counts of the clone carrying this T cell receptor (beta chain). The antigen remains undetermined. CDR1 SGHRS and CDR2 YFSETQ come from the germline V gene. This CDR3 comprises 15 residues. Trimming cost V 1 base and J 2 bases, with 12 bases left between them. The sample belongs to a study of T-cell reconstitution after alpha-beta-depleted transplantation in children. General study results and limits: Reportedly, roughly two months post-transplant, alpha-beta T cells arose from several hundred expanded graft clones. Newly produced T cells mostly provided counts and TCRbeta diversity after one year, as hyperexpanded clones declined. The study traced high day-60 TCRbeta diversity in some patients to surviving recipient T cells and thymic progenitors.

Construction of the TCRbeta library involved unique molecular identifiers. TCRdb analysed the PCR reads with MiXCR anew, one entry per CDR3 protein. The table records about 48,000 distinct CDR3 sequences, more than 5% of them present only once. This clonotype was obtained from a female patient aged 2-9 years who had a stem cell transplant for aplastic anemia, so the T cells may come from the graft donor. Sequenced material: PBMCs, mostly from graft donor cells, taken 60 days after TCRalphabeta/CD19-depleted stem cell transplant. The chain has TRBV5-1 and TRBJ1-2; D is perhaps TRBD1 (6 bases). In nucleotides, the CDR3 is TGCGCCAGCAGCTTGCTGACCGGGACAAACTATGGCTACACCTTC. Amino acids: CASSLLTGTNYGYTF.